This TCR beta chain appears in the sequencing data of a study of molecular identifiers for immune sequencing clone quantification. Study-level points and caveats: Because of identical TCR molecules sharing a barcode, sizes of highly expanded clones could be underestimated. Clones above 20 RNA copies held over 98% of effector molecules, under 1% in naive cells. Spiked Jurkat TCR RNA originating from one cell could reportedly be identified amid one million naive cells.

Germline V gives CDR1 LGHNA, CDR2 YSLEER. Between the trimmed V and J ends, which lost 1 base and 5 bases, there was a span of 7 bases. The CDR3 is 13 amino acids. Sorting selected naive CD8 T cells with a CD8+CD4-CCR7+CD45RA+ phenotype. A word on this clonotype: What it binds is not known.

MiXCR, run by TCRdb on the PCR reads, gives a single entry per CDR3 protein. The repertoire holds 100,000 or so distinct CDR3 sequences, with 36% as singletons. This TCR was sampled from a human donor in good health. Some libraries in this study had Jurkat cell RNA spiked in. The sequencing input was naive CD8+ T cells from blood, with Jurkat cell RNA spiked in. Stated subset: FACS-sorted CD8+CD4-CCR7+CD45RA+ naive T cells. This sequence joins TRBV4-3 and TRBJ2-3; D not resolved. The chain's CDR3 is CASSQVPQDTQYF. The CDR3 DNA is TGCGCCAGCAGCCAAGTCCCTCAAGATACGCAGTATTTT.